This T cell receptor beta chain was retrieved from a study of monozygotic twins with inflammatory bowel disease. Whole-study findings and limits: Heterogeneous immunosuppressive treatment regimens may have introduced variability into patient repertoires.

Whole blood, unsorted for T cells, was the source of total RNA. Regarding this clonotype: Its antigen is still unknown.

Total RNA amounting to approximately 3,300 ng went into each TCR library. A template switching step added UMIs, each with a 6-nucleotide sample barcode. TCRdb re-called the 5' RACE reads and catalogs CDR3 proteins one per entry, DNA excluded. In all, the sample yields about 160,000 distinct CDR3 sequences. The CDR3 extends over 16 amino acids. CDR1 is SGHDT, CDR2 YYEEEE, per germline. The sequence derives from a human donor with ulcerative colitis or Crohn's disease, or a healthy co-twin of an affected twin (not recorded which). The sample comprised blood. This sequence joins TRBV5-6 and TRBJ1-3. CDR3 loop: CASSLPADSSGNTIYF.